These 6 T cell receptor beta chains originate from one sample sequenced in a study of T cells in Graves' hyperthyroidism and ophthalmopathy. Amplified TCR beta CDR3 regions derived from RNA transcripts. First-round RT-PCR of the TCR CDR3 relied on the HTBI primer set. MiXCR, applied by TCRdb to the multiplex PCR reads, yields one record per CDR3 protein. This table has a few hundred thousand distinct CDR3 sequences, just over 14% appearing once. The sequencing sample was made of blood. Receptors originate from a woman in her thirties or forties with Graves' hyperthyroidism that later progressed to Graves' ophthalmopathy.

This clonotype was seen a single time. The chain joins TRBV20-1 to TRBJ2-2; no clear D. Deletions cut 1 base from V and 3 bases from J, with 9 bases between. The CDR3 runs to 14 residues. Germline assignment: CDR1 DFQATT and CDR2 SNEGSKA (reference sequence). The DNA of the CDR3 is TGCAGTGCTAGAGTGGTCCCTCACACCGGGGAGCTGTTTTTT. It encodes CSARVVPHTGELFF.

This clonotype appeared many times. In DNA, the CDR3 is TGCGCCAGCAGCCTCGCCCGGGACCCAGGGTCAAGGGAGCAGTACTTC. As protein: CASSLARDPGSREQYF. V gene TRBV4-1 combines with J gene TRBJ2-7; the D gene could be TRBD1 or TRBD2 (5 bases each). Trimming cost V 4 bases and J 7 bases, with 23 bases left between them. This CDR3 is 16 amino acids long. CDR1 is MGHRA, CDR2 YSYEKL, per germline.

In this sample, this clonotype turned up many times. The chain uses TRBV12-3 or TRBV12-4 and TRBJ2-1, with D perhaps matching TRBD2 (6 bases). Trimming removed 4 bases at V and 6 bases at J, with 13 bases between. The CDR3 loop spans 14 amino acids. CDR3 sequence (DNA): TGTGCCAGCAGTTATGATAGCGGCCTCAATGAGCAGTTCTTC. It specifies CASSYDSGLNEQFF.

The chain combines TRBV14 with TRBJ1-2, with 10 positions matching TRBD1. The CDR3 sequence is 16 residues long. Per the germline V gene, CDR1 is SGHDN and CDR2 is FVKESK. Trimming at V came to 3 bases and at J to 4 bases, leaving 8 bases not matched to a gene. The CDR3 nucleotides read TGTGCCAGCAGCCAGACCGGGACAGGGGCCTCCTATGGCTACACCTTC. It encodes CASSQTGTGASYGYTF.

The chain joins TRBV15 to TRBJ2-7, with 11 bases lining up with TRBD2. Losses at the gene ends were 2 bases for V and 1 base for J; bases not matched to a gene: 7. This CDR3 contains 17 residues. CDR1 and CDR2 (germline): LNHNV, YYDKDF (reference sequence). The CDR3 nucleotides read TGTGCCACCAGCAGAAAAGTAGCGGGAGGGCCGTCCTACGAGCAGTACTTC. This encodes CATSRKVAGGPSYEQYF.

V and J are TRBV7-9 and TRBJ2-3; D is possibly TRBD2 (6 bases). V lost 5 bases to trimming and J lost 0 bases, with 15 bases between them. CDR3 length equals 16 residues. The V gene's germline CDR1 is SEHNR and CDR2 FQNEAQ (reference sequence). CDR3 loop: CASSLQRVSSTDTQYF. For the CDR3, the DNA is TGTGCCAGCAGCCTACAGCGGGTCTCTAGCACAGATACGCAGTATTTT.